The present T cell receptor beta chain was sequenced within a study of T-cell reconstitution after alpha-beta-depleted transplantation in children. Preparation of the TCRbeta library used unique molecular identifiers. Each CDR3 protein is one row after TCRdb ran MiXCR on the PCR reads. Of roughly 610,000 distinct CDR3 sequences in the sample, about 10% were seen once. Deletions cut 3 bases from V and 4 bases from J, with 6 bases between. Germline V gene sequence: CDR1 LGHNA, CDR2 YSLEER. CDR3 length equals 12 residues. Ten or more counts support this clonotype. The TCR was taken from a human donor who donated a stem cell graft to a child with acute myeloid leukemia. The sample consisted of PBMCs from the stem cell graft donor, taken from the stem cell graft. The chain links TRBV4-3 to TRBJ2-5; D is uncertain. The CDR3 loop reads CASSHLGETQYF. The DNA of the CDR3 is TGCGCCAGCAGCCATCTGGGAGAGACCCAGTACTTC.